This T cell receptor (beta chain) was captured by sequencing in a study of blood T cell repertoires in COVID-19. Overall study context: The United States, Italy and Spain provided the acute and convalescent COVID-19 samples. T cells, B-cell-depleted T cells, or PBMCs provided the cDNA or gDNA that served as material.

The length of the CDR3 is 17 residues. J gave up 1 base and V 3 bases, and 6 bases lay outside the gene matches. Germline assignment: CDR1 KGHSH and CDR2 LQKENI. In the study's own analysis: Reference gene primers were amplified, and this amplification served to estimate nucleated cell counts. Sequencing was performed with immunoSEQ multiplex PCR; in TCRdb, only in-frame clones are kept and a portion is missing. That table is the source of V, J and clone size, and D and trimming were worked out from the DNA. The sample lists 150,000 to 200,000 clones; over 80% were seen once. This chain links TRBV18 with TRBJ1-1; 12 bases are shared with TRBD1. This TCR was recovered from a woman aged 50 to 60 with acute or convalescent COVID-19. Sample: peripheral blood. This CDR3 is CASSPGTGGLKNTEAFF. The DNA for the CDR3 is TGTGCCAGCTCACCTGGGACAGGGGGCTTGAAGAACACTGAAGCTTTCTTT.